The 25 T cell receptor beta chains reported below all come from one sample, sequenced in a study of T cells in tuberculosis. Sequencing used immunoSEQ multiplex PCR; TCRdb keeps in-frame clones, though not all of them. The table lists about 38,000 clones, roughly 94% of them singletons. Documented time point: new active TB diagnosis, blood taken before or within 7 days of starting treatment. Material: PBMCs, obtained at tuberculosis diagnosis. These TCRs come from an adult with tuberculosis.

The chain is built from TRBV18 and TRBJ1-4, with D hard to call. This CDR3 comprises 14 residues. V was trimmed by 3 bases and J by 2 bases, leaving 7 bases between them. The germline gives CDR1 KGHSH, CDR2 LQKENI. The CDR3 bases are TGTGCCAGCTCACCGTTCGTCACTAATGAAAAACTGTTTTTT. As protein: CASSPFVTNEKLFF.

V is TRBV9 and J is TRBJ1-4; maybe TRBD1 (5 bases). CDR1 is SGDLS, CDR2 YYNGEE, per germline. The CDR3 is 16 residues long. V lost 2 bases and J lost 6, with 17 bases in between. CDR3 protein: CASSVQEGQSHEKLFF. Here the CDR3 DNA reads TGTGCCAGCAGCGTCCAGGAGGGGCAGTCCCATGAAAAACTGTTTTTT.

The chain couples TRBV4-1 to TRBJ1-5; TRBD1 matches at 12 bases. Germline lookup yields CDR1 MGHRA and CDR2 YSYEKL. The CDR3 has 18 residues. Trimming took 3 bases from V and 5 from J; bases not matched to a gene: 11. This chain's CDR3 is CASSQGQGAPLIDQPQHF. CDR3 nucleotide sequence: TGCGCCAGCAGCCAGGGACAGGGGGCGCCGTTAATCGATCAGCCCCAGCATTTT.

The chain's CDR3 is CASSLEGQGSYEQYF. The CDR3 DNA sequence: TGTGCCAGCAGTTTGGAGGGACAGGGGTCCTACGAGCAGTACTTC. V gene TRBV27 combines with J gene TRBJ2-7; 10 bases map to TRBD1. Germline lookup yields CDR1 MNHEY and CDR2 SMNVEV (reference sequence). This CDR3 has 15 amino acids. The junction had 3 bases not matched to a gene; V was cut back by 3 bases and J by 1 base.

The J gene is TRBJ2-1, the V gene TRBV2, with D possibly matching TRBD1 (6 bases). Germline CDR1 is SNHLY and CDR2 is FYNNEI. V was pared by 11 bases and J by 6 bases, with 17 bases between. CDR3 length equals 13 residues. In DNA, the CDR3 is TGTGCCGGAAGCAGGGGAACTGTCAATGAGCAGTTCTTC. It encodes CAGSRGTVNEQFF.

The V and J genes are TRBV6-1 and TRBJ2-5; 12 bases align to TRBD1. The J segment lost 7 bases and the V segment lost 2 bases, leaving 8 bases of the junction unmatched. The length of the CDR3 is 16 residues. Germline-derived CDR1 and CDR2 are MNHNS and SASEGT. This CDR3 is CASSERGTGGSGTQYF. The CDR3 nucleotides are TGTGCCAGCAGTGAAAGGGGGACAGGGGGCTCTGGGACCCAGTACTTC.

The rearrangement joins TRBV7-9 to TRBJ2-7, with D perhaps TRBD2 (6 bases). CDR1 and CDR2 from the germline V gene are SEHNR and FQNEAQ (reference sequence). V gave up 5 bases and J gave up 0 bases, with 11 bases separating them. The CDR3 runs 14 residues. The CDR3 protein is CASSPRGNSYEQYF. The CDR3 bases are TGTGCCAGCAGCCCCCGGGGGAACTCCTACGAGCAGTACTTC.

This chain uses TRBV13 with TRBJ2-3; a weak D match, TRBD2 (7 bases). Germline V CDR1 and CDR2: PRHDT, FYEKMQ (reference sequence). Trimming shortened V by 4 bases and J by 0 bases, and 17 bases separated the two germline ends. This CDR3 is built from 17 residues. For the CDR3, the DNA is TGTGCCAGCAGCTCCAAGCCGGGGGGCTTTAGCACAGATACGCAGTATTTT. Translating gives CASSSKPGGFSTDTQYF.

V gene TRBV5-1 combines with J gene TRBJ1-3; TRBD1 agrees at 7 bases. Per germline, CDR1 SGHRS and CDR2 YFSETQ. Trimming took 5 bases from V and 1 from J; bases not matched to a gene: 30. CDR3 length: 23 amino acids. The CDR3: CASRRTLWGRTGNRKESGNTIYF. Here the CDR3 DNA reads TGCGCCAGCAGGAGGACTTTATGGGGCCGGACAGGTAATCGAAAAGAATCTGGAAACACCATATATTTT.

The chain links TRBV28 to TRBJ1-6; TRBD1 agrees at 8 bases. The V and J ends lost 6 bases and 9 bases, in that order; junction bases with no gene match: 10. Looked up from germline, CDR1 is MDHEN and CDR2 is SYDVKM. The CDR3 consists of 15 residues. The CDR3 protein is CASSITSGGGSPLHF. The CDR3 DNA follows: TGTGCCAGCAGCATTACTTCAGGGGGCGGTTCACCCCTCCACTTT.

The rearrangement links TRBV18 to TRBJ1-1, with D unclear. The CDR3 has 13 amino acids. The germline CDR1 and CDR2 sequences are KGHSH and LQKENI. Between the trimmed V and J ends, which lost 3 bases and 7 bases, there was a span of 12 bases. The CDR3 protein is CASSPSGLGEAFF. The CDR3 nucleotides are TGTGCCAGCTCACCTTCGGGTTTGGGTGAAGCTTTCTTT.

This clone showed up just once. The chain combines TRBV6-1 with TRBJ1-5; D is unresolved. Germline V lookup: CDR1 MNHNS, CDR2 SASEGT. The V end lost 6 bases, the J end lost 4 bases, and 10 bases lay between the germline ends. This CDR3 comprises 13 residues. CDR3 nucleotide sequence: TGTGCCAGCAGGATAAACAGAAATCAGCCCCAGCATTTT. It yields the protein CASRINRNQPQHF.

CDR3 in DNA: TGTGCCAGCAGCCCCTCAGAGGGAAGAGCTTTCTTT. Its protein product is CASSPSEGRAFF. The chain recombines TRBV7-9 with TRBJ1-1; D gene ambiguous. Germline CDR1 reads SEHNR; CDR2 reads FQNEAQ (reference sequence). The germline V and J ends were trimmed by 5 bases and 10 bases, with 14 bases remaining between them. The CDR3 is 12 amino acids.

The chain uses TRBV6-6 and TRBJ1-4, with D possibly TRBD1 on 6 matching bases. Germline loops: CDR1 MNHNY, CDR2 SVGAGI (reference sequence). V was trimmed by 7 bases and J by 6 bases, leaving 21 bases between them. This CDR3 spans 16 amino acids. Here the CDR3 reads CASTLRGGTVYEKLFF. The CDR3 DNA is TGTGCCAGCACCCTAAGGGGGGGGACGGTTTATGAAAAACTGTTTTTT.

This CDR3 reads CASSARSGTGGSPLHF. The CDR3 nucleotides are TGTGCCAGCAGCGCTCGTTCCGGGACAGGGGGATCACCCCTCCACTTT. The chain recombines TRBV9 with TRBJ1-6; 11 nucleotides align to TRBD1. V lost 3 bases and J lost 10; bases outside the gene matches: 9. The CDR3 loop spans 16 amino acids. Germline lookup yields CDR1 SGDLS and CDR2 YYNGEE.

This chain uses TRBV27 with TRBJ2-2, with D possibly matching TRBD1 (6 bases). Trimming removed 6 bases at V and 5 bases at J, with 16 bases between. The CDR3 totals 15 residues. Germline V gene data show CDR1 as MNHEY and CDR2 as SMNVEV (reference sequence). The CDR3 protein is CASRDRPQGTGELFF. The CDR3 DNA sequence: TGTGCCAGCAGAGACAGGCCCCAGGGGACCGGGGAGCTGTTTTTT.

The rearrangement joins TRBV19 to TRBJ1-5; D is undetermined. This CDR3 is 15 amino acids long. CDR1 and CDR2 (germline): LNHDA, SQIVND (reference sequence). V dropped 3 bases and J dropped 0 bases, with 9 bases sitting between them. The CDR3 region has the DNA TGTGCCAGTAGTATGGGCGCTTATAGCAATCAGCCCCAGCATTTT. Translated, it gives CASSMGAYSNQPQHF.

CDR3 DNA: TGTGCCAGCAGCGTAAGCGTGTCTAGCGGGGGAAAATTTCAAGAGACCCAGTACTTC. Translation gives CASSVSVSSGGKFQETQYF. V and J are TRBV9 and TRBJ2-5, with TRBD2 matching over 10 bases. The CDR3 runs 19 residues. The V gene's germline CDR1 is SGDLS and CDR2 YYNGEE. The V segment lost 1 base and the J segment 2 bases; nucleotides outside the gene matches: 14.

V usage is TRBV7-2 and J usage is TRBJ1-5; D is possibly TRBD1 (5 bases). CDR1 SGHTA and CDR2 FQGNSA come from the germline V gene. Trimming removed 4 bases at V and 7 bases at J, with 17 bases between. The length of the CDR3 is 15 residues. The CDR3 spells CASSSWVGLGQPQHF. In DNA, the CDR3 is TGTGCCAGCAGCTCTTGGGTGGGACTGGGCCAGCCCCAGCATTTT.

The chain is built from TRBV27 and TRBJ1-6; TRBD1 agrees at 7 bases. Per germline, CDR1 MNHEY and CDR2 SMNVEV (reference sequence). V shed 7 bases, J shed 8 bases, and the junction held 14 bases outside the gene matches. This CDR3 has 16 residues. As DNA, the CDR3 is TGTGCCAGCAATACAAATAGGGACAGTGTATATTCACCCCTCCACTTT. Translation gives CASNTNRDSVYSPLHF.

The chain has TRBV18 and TRBJ1-4; D is ambiguous. There are 16 residues in the CDR3. Germline loops: CDR1 KGHSH, CDR2 LQKENI. The ends were cut back, 3 bases at V and 4 bases at J, with 15 bases in the middle. CDR3 sequence: CASSPYAEGLNEKLFF. CDR3 bases: TGTGCCAGCTCACCTTACGCCGAGGGCCTTAATGAAAAACTGTTTTTT.

The chain combines TRBV7-2 with TRBJ1-6, with a tentative D call TRBD1 (6 bases). Germline CDR1 and CDR2: SGHTA and FQGNSA. V lost 5 bases to trimming and J lost 9 bases, with 11 bases between them. CDR3 length equals 13 residues. CDR3 in amino acids: CASSEQGGSPLHF. The CDR3 coding sequence is TGTGCCAGCAGCGAACAAGGGGGTTCACCCCTCCACTTT.

The CDR3 sequence: CASSPPSRDSYEQYF. The CDR3 DNA is TGTGCCAGCAGCCCCCCGAGCAGGGACTCCTACGAGCAGTACTTC. The gene calls are TRBV7-9 and TRBJ2-7, with D perhaps matching TRBD1 (5 bases). Germline-derived CDR1 and CDR2 are SEHNR and FQNEAQ (reference sequence). The CDR3 runs 15 residues. Trimming left V 5 bases short and J 0 bases short, with 14 bases between. Combining the CDR3 with reference TRBV7-9 and TRBJ2-7 gives the whole variable domain DTGVSQNPRHKITKRGQNVTFRCDPISEHNRLYWYRQTLGQGPEFLTYFQNEAQLEKSRLLSDRFSAERPKGSFSTLEIQRTEQGDSAMYLCASSPPSRDSYEQYFGPGTRLTVT.

The CDR3 nucleotides are TGTGCCAGCAGCTTAGGGCAGGGGAAGGGCTATGGCTACACCTTC. Amino acid sequence: CASSLGQGKGYGYTF. This chain uses TRBV7-2 with TRBJ1-2, with TRBD1 as a possible D gene (6 bases). This CDR3 contains 15 residues. The V gene lost 1 base and the J gene lost 4 bases, with 13 bases spanning the gap. CDR1 is SGHTA and CDR2 is FQGNSA in the germline V gene.

The chain employs TRBV12-5 and TRBJ1-5; D is unresolved. The CDR3 has 16 residues. Trimming took 2 bases from V and 6 from J, leaving 17 bases between them. Germline values: CDR1 LGHNT, CDR2 FRNRAP. CDR3 sequence (DNA): TGTGCTAGTGGTTTGTATGCGGGAAAAAAGAGTCAGCCCCAGCATTTT. This encodes CASGLYAGKKSQPQHF.